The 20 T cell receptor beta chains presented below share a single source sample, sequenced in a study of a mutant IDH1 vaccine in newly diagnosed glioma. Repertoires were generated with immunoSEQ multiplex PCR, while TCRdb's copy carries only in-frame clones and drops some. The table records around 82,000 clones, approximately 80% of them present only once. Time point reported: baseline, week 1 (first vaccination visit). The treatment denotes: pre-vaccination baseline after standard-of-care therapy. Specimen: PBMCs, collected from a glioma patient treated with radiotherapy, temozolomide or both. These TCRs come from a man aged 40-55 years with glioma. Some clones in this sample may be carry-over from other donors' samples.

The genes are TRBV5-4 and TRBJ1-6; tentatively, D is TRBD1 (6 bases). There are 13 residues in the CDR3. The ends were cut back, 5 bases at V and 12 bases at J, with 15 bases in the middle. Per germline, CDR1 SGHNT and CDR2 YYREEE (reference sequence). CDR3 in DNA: TGTGCCAGCAGTCTGGACAGCCGCCGACCCCTCCACTTT. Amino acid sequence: CASSLDSRRPLHF. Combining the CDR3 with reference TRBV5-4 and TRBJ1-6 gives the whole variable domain ETGVTQSPTHLIKTRGQQVTLRCSSQSGHNTVSWYQQALGQGPQFIFQYYREEENGRGNFPPRFSGLQFPNYSSELNVNALELDDSALYLCASSLDSRRPLHFGNGTRLTVT.

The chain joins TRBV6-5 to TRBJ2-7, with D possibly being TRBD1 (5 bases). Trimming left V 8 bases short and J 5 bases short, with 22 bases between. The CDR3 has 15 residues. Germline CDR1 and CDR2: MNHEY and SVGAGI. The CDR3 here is CASSRTQPGSHEQYF. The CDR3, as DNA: TGTGCCAGCTCCCGGACACAACCCGGTTCCCACGAGCAGTACTTC.

The CDR3 loop reads CASSLGGGSYEQYF. DNA of the CDR3: TGTGCCAGCAGCTTGGGAGGGGGCTCCTACGAGCAGTACTTC. This chain connects TRBV5-6 to TRBJ2-7; possibly TRBD1 for D (6 bases). Germline V gene data show CDR1 as SGHDT and CDR2 as YYEEEE. The V end lost 0 bases, the J end lost 0 bases, and 7 bases lay between the germline ends. The CDR3 contains 14 residues.

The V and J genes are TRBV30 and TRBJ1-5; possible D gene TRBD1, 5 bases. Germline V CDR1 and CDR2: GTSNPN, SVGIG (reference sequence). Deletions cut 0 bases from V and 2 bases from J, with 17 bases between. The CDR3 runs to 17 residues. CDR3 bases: TGTGCCTGGAGTGTAGGAGGGGCCCCATCTGGCAATCAGCCCCAGCATTTT. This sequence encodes CAWSVGGAPSGNQPQHF. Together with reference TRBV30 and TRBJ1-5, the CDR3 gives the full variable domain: SQTIHQWPATLVQPVGSPLSLECTVEGTSNPNLYWYRQAAGRGLQLLFYSVGIGQISSEVPQNLSASRPQDRQFILSSKKLLLSDSGFYLCAWSVGGAPSGNQPQHFGDGTRLSIL.

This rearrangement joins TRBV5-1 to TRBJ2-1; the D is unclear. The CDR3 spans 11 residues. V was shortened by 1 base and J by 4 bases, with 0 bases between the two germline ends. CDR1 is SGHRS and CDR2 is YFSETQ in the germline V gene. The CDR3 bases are TGCGCCAGCAGCTTGTACAATGAGCAGTTCTTC. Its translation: CASSLYNEQFF.

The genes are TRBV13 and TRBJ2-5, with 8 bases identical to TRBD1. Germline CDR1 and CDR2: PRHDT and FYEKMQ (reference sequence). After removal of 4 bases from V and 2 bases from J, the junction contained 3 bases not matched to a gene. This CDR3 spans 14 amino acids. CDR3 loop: CASSWTGRQETQYF. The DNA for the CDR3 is TGTGCCAGCAGCTGGACAGGGCGGCAAGAGACCCAGTACTTC.

DNA of the CDR3: TGCGCCAGCAGCCCCGGTGGGACCTACGAGCAGTACTTC. Amino acids: CASSPGGTYEQYF. J is TRBJ2-7 and V is TRBV5-1; no reliable D call. V lost 4 bases and J 2 bases, leaving 10 bases between the germline ends. Germline V gives CDR1 SGHRS, CDR2 YFSETQ. The CDR3 totals 13 residues.

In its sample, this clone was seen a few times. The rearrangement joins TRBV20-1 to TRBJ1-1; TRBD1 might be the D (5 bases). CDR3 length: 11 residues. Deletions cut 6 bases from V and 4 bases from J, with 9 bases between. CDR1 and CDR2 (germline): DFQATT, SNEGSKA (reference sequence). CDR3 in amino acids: CSAQGSTEAFF. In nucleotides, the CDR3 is TGCAGTGCCCAGGGTTCCACTGAAGCTTTCTTT.

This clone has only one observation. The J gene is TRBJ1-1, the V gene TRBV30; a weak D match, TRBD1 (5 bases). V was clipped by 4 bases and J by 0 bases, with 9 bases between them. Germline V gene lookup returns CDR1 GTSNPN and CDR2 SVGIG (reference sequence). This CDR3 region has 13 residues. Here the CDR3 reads CAWKAQVNTEAFF. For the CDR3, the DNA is TGTGCCTGGAAGGCACAGGTGAACACTGAAGCTTTCTTT.

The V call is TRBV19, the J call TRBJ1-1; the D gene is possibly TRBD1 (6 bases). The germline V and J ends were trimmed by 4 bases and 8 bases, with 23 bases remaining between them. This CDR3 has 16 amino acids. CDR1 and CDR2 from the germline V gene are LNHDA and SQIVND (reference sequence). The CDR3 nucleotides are TGTGCCAGTAGTACTAAACAGGGAGTGGGGCCGGGGGAAGCTTTCTTT. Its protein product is CASSTKQGVGPGEAFF.

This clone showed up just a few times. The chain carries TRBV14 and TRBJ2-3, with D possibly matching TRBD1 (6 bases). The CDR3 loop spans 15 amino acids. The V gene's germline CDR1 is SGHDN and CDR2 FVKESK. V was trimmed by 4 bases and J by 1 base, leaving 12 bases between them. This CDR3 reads CASSLSWGRTDTQYF. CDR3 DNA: TGTGCCAGCAGCCTTTCGTGGGGGCGCACAGATACGCAGTATTTT.

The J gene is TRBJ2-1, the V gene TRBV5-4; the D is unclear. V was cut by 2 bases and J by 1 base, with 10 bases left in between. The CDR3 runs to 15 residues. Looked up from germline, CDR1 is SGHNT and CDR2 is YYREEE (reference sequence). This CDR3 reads CASSFFGRSYNEQFF. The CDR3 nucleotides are TGTGCCAGCAGCTTTTTTGGTAGGTCCTACAATGAGCAGTTCTTC.

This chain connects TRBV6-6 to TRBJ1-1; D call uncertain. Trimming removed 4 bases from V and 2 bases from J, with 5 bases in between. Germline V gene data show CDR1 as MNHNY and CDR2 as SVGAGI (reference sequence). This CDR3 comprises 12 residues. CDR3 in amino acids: CASSFPNTEAFF. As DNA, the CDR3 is TGTGCCAGCAGTTTTCCCAACACTGAAGCTTTCTTT.

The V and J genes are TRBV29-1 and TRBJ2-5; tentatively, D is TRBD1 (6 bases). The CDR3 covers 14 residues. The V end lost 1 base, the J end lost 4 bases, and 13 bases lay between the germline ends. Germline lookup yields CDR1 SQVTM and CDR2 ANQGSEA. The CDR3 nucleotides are TGCAGCGTTGAAGGGCAGGGGAGCGGAGAGACCCAGTACTTC. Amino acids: CSVEGQGSGETQYF.

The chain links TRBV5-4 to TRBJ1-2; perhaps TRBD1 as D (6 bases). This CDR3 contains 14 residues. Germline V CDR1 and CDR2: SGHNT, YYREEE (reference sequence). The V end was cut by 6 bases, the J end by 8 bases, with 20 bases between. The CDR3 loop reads CASTSSGGPGGYTF. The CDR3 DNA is TGTGCCAGCACCTCGAGTGGGGGGCCGGGGGGCTACACCTTC.

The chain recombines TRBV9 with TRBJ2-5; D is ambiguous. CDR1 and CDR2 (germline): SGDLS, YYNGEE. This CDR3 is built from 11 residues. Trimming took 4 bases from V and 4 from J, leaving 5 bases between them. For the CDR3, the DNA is TGTGCCAGCAGCACCGGAGAGACCCAGTACTTC. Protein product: CASSTGETQYF.

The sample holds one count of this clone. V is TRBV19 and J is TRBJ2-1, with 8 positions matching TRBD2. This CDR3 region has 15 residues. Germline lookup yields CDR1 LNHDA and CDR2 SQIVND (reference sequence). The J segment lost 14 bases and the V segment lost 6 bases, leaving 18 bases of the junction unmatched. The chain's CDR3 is CASSDVASGFRVKFF. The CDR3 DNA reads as TGTGCCAGTAGCGACGTGGCTAGCGGGTTCCGGGTTAAGTTCTTC.

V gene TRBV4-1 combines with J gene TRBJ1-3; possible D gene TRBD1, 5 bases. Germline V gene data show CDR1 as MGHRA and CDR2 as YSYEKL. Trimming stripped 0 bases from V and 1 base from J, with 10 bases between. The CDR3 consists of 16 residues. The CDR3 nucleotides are TGCGCCAGCAGCCAAGAAAGGGGAGGATCTGGAAACACCATATATTTT. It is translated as CASSQERGGSGNTIYF.

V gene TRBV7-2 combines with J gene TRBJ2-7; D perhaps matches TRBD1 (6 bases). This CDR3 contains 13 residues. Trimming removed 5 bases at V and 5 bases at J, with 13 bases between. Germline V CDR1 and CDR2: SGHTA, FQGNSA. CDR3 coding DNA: TGTGCCAGCAGCCCCCTTAGGGGGAACGAGCAGTACTTC. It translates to CASSPLRGNEQYF. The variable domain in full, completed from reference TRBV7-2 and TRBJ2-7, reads GAGVSQSPSNKVTEKGKDVELRCDPISGHTALYWYRQSLGQGLEFLIYFQGNSAPDKSGLPSDRFSAERTGGSVSTLTIQRTQQEDSAVYLCASSPLRGNEQYFGPGTRLTVT.

The DNA of the CDR3 is TGTGCCAGCAGCTTCGACAGGGGGTACTATGGCTACACCTTC. It yields the protein CASSFDRGYYGYTF. J is TRBJ1-2 and V is TRBV7-2; 9 positions match TRBD1. V trimming: 3 bases; J trimming: 3 bases; junction bases outside the gene matches: 2. This CDR3 region has 14 residues. The germline V gene encodes CDR1 SGHTA and CDR2 FQGNSA.